This passage covers 17 T cell receptor beta chains from one sample sequenced in a study of human T cells and chemical hapten exposure. The time point: pre-sensitization, week 0. Sample treatment: therapeutic diphenylcyclopropenone sensitization with weekly scalp DPC. From the RACE reads, TCRdb called clonotypes with MiXCR, one entry per CDR3 protein. Of 350,000 to 400,000 distinct CDR3 sequences in the sample, around 5.5% were seen once. The sample consisted of whole blood, taken in connection with sensitization to the hapten diphenylcyclopropenone (DPC). These receptors were taken from a woman aged 50 to 60 with alopecia areata. Some clones in this sample may be carry-over from other donors' samples.

In the case of this clonotype: A much larger clone lies a single base off, so this may be a read error. It is likely a read error, because the conserved phenylalanine at the end of the CDR3 is missing. The rearrangement uses TRBV6-2 or TRBV6-3 and TRBJ2-7; D may be TRBD1 (6 bases). Germline loops: CDR1 MNHEY, CDR2 SVGEGT. The V end lost 9 bases, the J end lost 2 bases, and 14 bases lay between the germline ends. The CDR3 covers 13 residues. For the CDR3, the DNA is TGTGCCAGTTCCCGAACAGGGACCTACGAGCAGTACTTA. It codes for CASSRTGTYEQYL.

This clonotype came up a few times. The rearrangement uses TRBV20-1 and TRBJ2-7; no clear D gene. V lost 0 bases to trimming and J lost 6 bases, with 3 bases between them. The CDR3 has 10 residues. CDR1 and CDR2 from the germline V gene are DFQATT and SNEGSKA (reference sequence). The CDR3 bases are TGCAGTGCTAGAGACGGCGAGCAGTACTTC. This encodes CSARDGEQYF.

This clonotype was seen many times. V and J are TRBV28 and TRBJ2-1; 11 nucleotides line up with TRBD2. Looked up from germline, CDR1 is MDHEN and CDR2 is SYDVKM. Germline trimming cut 0 bases from V and 7 bases from J; bases unmatched to any gene: 11. This CDR3 region has 18 residues. The CDR3 bases are TGTGCCAGCAGTTTATGGGGACTGACTAGCGGGAAAGGGAATGAGCAGTTCTTC. Translation gives CASSLWGLTSGKGNEQFF.

This clonotype was picked up a small number of times. The gene calls are TRBV7-9 and TRBJ1-5; TRBD1 agrees at 7 bases. The CDR3 consists of 14 residues. Trimming took 6 bases from V and 3 from J; bases not matched to a gene: 5. The germline V gene encodes CDR1 SEHNR and CDR2 FQNEAQ (reference sequence). The CDR3 loop is CASSNQGVNQPQHF. Written as DNA, the CDR3 is TGTGCCAGCAGTAATCAGGGGGTCAATCAGCCCCAGCATTTT.

This clonotype was seen more than once but under ten times. This chain connects TRBV20-1 to TRBJ2-3; 9 bases agree with TRBD2. CDR3 length: 15 residues. CDR1 is DFQATT and CDR2 is SNEGSKA in the germline V gene (reference sequence). The ends lost 2 bases at V and 4 bases at J; junction bases unmatched: 7. The CDR3 nucleotides are TGCAGTGCTAGACTGGGACTAGCAAGGGCAGATACGCAGTATTTT. It codes for CSARLGLARADTQYF.

This clonotype was counted only a few times. The chain uses TRBV29-1 and TRBJ2-7; D perhaps matches TRBD1 (5 bases). The CDR3 contains 12 residues. Germline V gene sequence: CDR1 SQVTM, CDR2 ANQGSEA. V lost 7 bases, J lost 4 bases, and 14 bases lay in between. The CDR3 is CSGETDRYEQYF. CDR3 nucleotide sequence: TGCAGCGGAGAGACAGACCGGTACGAGCAGTACTTC.

This clonotype was counted at least ten times. The gene calls are TRBV5-5 and TRBJ1-1; D might be TRBD1 (5 bases). V shed 2 bases and J shed 5 bases, with 13 bases lying between them. The CDR3 runs to 14 residues. Per the germline V gene, CDR1 is SGHKS and CDR2 is YYEKEE (reference sequence). CDR3 loop: CASSFWGEGTEAFF. As DNA, the CDR3 is TGTGCCAGCAGCTTCTGGGGTGAGGGGACTGAAGCTTTCTTT.

This clonotype was found many times. The chain links TRBV7-9 to TRBJ2-1; 8 bases are shared with TRBD1. This CDR3 spans 14 amino acids. The V segment lost 3 bases and the J segment 15 bases; nucleotides outside the gene matches: 13. Germline V gene sequence: CDR1 SEHNR, CDR2 FQNEAQ (reference sequence). The CDR3 region has the DNA TGTGCCAGCAGCTTCCAGGGGGCTACCAGAAATCCGTTCTTC. The encoded protein is CASSFQGATRNPFF.

The chain joins TRBV21-1 to TRBJ1-1. TRBV21-1 is tagged as a pseudogene. This CDR3 contains 12 residues. Here the CDR3 DNA reads TGTGCCAGCAGCCGCGAGCTCACTGAAGCTTTCTTT. It codes for CASSRELTEAFF.

The rearrangement uses TRBV4-1 and TRBJ2-5; D possibly matches TRBD1 or TRBD2 (5 bases each). Trimming removed 1 base from V and 0 bases from J, with 15 bases in between. Germline V gene lookup returns CDR1 MGHRA and CDR2 YSYEKL. The CDR3 length is 17 residues. DNA of the CDR3: TGCGCCAGCAGCCAAGTACGGGGACCGTCCGACCAAGAGACCCAGTACTTC. Protein: CASSQVRGPSDQETQYF.

In its sample, this clonotype was seen a few times. The chain combines TRBV6-1 with TRBJ2-3, with D maybe TRBD1 (5 bases). Per the germline V gene, CDR1 is MNHNS and CDR2 is SASEGT. Trimming took off 8 bases at V and 2 bases at J, with 14 bases between the two ends. The CDR3 has 14 amino acids. For the CDR3, the DNA is TGTGCCAGCGCCCGAGACAGAAACACAGATACGCAGTATTTT. Translation: CASARDRNTDTQYF.

There are many counts of this clonotype. Here the CDR3 DNA reads TGCGCCAGCAGCCCCGAGTGGGGCGGCAATCAGCCCCAGCATTTT. Translation: CASSPEWGGNQPQHF. The gene calls are TRBV5-1 and TRBJ1-5; possibly TRBD1 for D (5 bases). Trimming cost V 4 bases and J 2 bases, with 13 bases left between them. The CDR3 runs 15 residues. Germline V gives CDR1 SGHRS, CDR2 YFSETQ. The full variable domain, in which reference TRBV5-1 and TRBJ1-5 provide the parts outside the CDR3, is KAGVTQTPRYLIKTRGQQVTLSCSPISGHRSVSWYQQTPGQGLQFLFEYFSETQRNKGNFPGRFSGRQFSNSRSEMNVSTLELGDSALYLCASSPEWGGNQPQHFGDGTRLSIL.

Points on this clonotype: A read error may produce the germline difference seen at one junction end. The chain is built from TRBV9 and TRBJ2-7, with D possibly TRBD2 on 7 matching bases. Germline V gene lookup returns CDR1 SGDLS and CDR2 YYNGEE. The CDR3 is made up of 14 amino acids. As DNA, the CDR3 is TGTGCCAGCGGCGTAGGCGGGGGCGATATCGAGCAGTACTTC. It translates to CASGVGGGDIEQYF.

The chain combines TRBV25-1 with TRBJ1-1; weak D call: TRBD1 (5 bases). CDR3 length: 16 residues. The V gene's germline CDR1 is MGHDK and CDR2 SYGVNS. V was cut by 3 bases and J by 5 bases, with 19 bases left in between. The CDR3, as DNA: TGTGCCAGCAGTGATACCGGGACTTCTTCTGGAACTGAAGCTTTCTTT. Its protein is CASSDTGTSSGTEAFF. Full variable domain (outside the CDR3, taken from reference TRBV25-1 and TRBJ1-1): EADIYQTPRYLVIGTGKKITLECSQTMGHDKMYWYQQDPGMELHLIHYSYGVNSTEKGDLSSESTVSRIRTEHFPLTLESARPSHTSQYLCASSDTGTSSGTEAFFGQGTRLTVV.

This clonotype was recorded at least ten times. The genes are TRBV20-1 and TRBJ2-3; 12 bases line up with TRBD2. Germline loops: CDR1 DFQATT, CDR2 SNEGSKA (reference sequence). Unmatched junction bases numbered 5, after V lost 6 bases and J lost 1 base. The CDR3 runs 15 residues. The CDR3 sequence is CSATRLAGGTDTQYF. CDR3 in DNA: TGCAGTGCGACTAGACTAGCGGGGGGCACAGATACGCAGTATTTT.

This clonotype has a handful of counts. The chain has TRBV6-5 and TRBJ2-7; 7 bases agree with TRBD2. Germline V CDR1 and CDR2: MNHEY, SVGAGI. V was pared by 7 bases and J by 4 bases, with 10 bases of the junction left unmatched. This CDR3 comprises 14 residues. The CDR3 protein is CASTYGGGAYEQYF. CDR3 DNA sequence: TGTGCCAGCACCTACGGCGGGGGTGCATACGAGCAGTACTTC.

This clonotype was counted only a few times. This chain uses TRBV11-2 with TRBJ2-4, with D perhaps TRBD2 (7 bases). With 8 bases removed from V and 0 bases from J, the gap between germline ends came to 11 bases. The CDR3 extends over 14 amino acids. The germline V gene has CDR1 SGHAT and CDR2 FQNNGV. The CDR3 here is CASGRGLAKNIQYF. The CDR3 region has the DNA TGTGCCAGCGGGCGGGGGCTAGCCAAAAACATTCAGTACTTC. The full variable domain, rest sourced from reference TRBV11-2 and TRBJ2-4, is EAGVAQSPRYKIIEKRQSVAFWCNPISGHATLYWYQQILGQGPKLLIQFQNNGVVDDSQLPKDRFSAERLKGVDSTLKIQPAKLEDSAVYLCASGRGLAKNIQYFGAGTRLSVL.